What follows is one TCR beta chain and its context. The CDR3 runs 16 residues. From germline, CDR1 is SEHNR and CDR2 FQNEAQ (reference sequence). Deletions cut 5 bases from V and 5 bases from J, with 22 bases between. Repertoires were generated with immunoSEQ multiplex PCR, while TCRdb's copy carries only in-frame clones and drops some. The table shows fewer than 60,000 clones, with 92% occurring only once. This sample is drawn from a study of T cell changes during pregnancy in multiple sclerosis. This TCR was sampled from a female donor with multiple sclerosis, enrolled in a pregnancy study. The chain couples TRBV7-9 to TRBJ2-7; a weak D match, TRBD2 (6 bases). Sequencing used CD4+ T cells from peripheral blood mononuclear cells, obtained after pregnancy. CDR3 bases: TGTGCCAGCAGCGCAGGTAGCGGCGCCCTGGGGGACGAGCAGTACTTC. Protein: CASSAGSGALGDEQYF.